This T cell receptor (beta chain) came from a study of shared clonotypes between healthy human individuals. Method: immunoSEQ multiplex PCR; TCRdb's copy keeps in-frame clones and lacks some. Among more than 550,000 clones listed, roughly 72% were seen once. CDR3 length equals 15 residues. The V segment lost 3 bases and the J segment 1 base; nucleotides outside the gene matches: 2. Germline V gives CDR1 SEHNR, CDR2 FQNEAQ (reference sequence). This clone has just a few counts. This clonotype was sampled from a woman aged 25-40 years in good health. The gene calls are TRBV7-9 and TRBJ2-1; 8 nucleotides align to TRBD1. The specimen sequenced was memory CD4+ T cells sorted from blood. Subset defined: CD45RA-negative fraction. The CDR3 DNA follows: TGTGCCAGCAGCTTCTGGACAGGGTCCTACAATGAGCAGTTCTTC. Its protein product is CASSFWTGSYNEQFF. Complete variable domain (other parts from reference TRBV7-9 and TRBJ2-1): DTGVSQNPRHKITKRGQNVTFRCDPISEHNRLYWYRQTLGQGPEFLTYFQNEAQLEKSRLLSDRFSAERPKGSFSTLEIQRTEQGDSAMYLCASSFWTGSYNEQFFGPGTRLTVL.